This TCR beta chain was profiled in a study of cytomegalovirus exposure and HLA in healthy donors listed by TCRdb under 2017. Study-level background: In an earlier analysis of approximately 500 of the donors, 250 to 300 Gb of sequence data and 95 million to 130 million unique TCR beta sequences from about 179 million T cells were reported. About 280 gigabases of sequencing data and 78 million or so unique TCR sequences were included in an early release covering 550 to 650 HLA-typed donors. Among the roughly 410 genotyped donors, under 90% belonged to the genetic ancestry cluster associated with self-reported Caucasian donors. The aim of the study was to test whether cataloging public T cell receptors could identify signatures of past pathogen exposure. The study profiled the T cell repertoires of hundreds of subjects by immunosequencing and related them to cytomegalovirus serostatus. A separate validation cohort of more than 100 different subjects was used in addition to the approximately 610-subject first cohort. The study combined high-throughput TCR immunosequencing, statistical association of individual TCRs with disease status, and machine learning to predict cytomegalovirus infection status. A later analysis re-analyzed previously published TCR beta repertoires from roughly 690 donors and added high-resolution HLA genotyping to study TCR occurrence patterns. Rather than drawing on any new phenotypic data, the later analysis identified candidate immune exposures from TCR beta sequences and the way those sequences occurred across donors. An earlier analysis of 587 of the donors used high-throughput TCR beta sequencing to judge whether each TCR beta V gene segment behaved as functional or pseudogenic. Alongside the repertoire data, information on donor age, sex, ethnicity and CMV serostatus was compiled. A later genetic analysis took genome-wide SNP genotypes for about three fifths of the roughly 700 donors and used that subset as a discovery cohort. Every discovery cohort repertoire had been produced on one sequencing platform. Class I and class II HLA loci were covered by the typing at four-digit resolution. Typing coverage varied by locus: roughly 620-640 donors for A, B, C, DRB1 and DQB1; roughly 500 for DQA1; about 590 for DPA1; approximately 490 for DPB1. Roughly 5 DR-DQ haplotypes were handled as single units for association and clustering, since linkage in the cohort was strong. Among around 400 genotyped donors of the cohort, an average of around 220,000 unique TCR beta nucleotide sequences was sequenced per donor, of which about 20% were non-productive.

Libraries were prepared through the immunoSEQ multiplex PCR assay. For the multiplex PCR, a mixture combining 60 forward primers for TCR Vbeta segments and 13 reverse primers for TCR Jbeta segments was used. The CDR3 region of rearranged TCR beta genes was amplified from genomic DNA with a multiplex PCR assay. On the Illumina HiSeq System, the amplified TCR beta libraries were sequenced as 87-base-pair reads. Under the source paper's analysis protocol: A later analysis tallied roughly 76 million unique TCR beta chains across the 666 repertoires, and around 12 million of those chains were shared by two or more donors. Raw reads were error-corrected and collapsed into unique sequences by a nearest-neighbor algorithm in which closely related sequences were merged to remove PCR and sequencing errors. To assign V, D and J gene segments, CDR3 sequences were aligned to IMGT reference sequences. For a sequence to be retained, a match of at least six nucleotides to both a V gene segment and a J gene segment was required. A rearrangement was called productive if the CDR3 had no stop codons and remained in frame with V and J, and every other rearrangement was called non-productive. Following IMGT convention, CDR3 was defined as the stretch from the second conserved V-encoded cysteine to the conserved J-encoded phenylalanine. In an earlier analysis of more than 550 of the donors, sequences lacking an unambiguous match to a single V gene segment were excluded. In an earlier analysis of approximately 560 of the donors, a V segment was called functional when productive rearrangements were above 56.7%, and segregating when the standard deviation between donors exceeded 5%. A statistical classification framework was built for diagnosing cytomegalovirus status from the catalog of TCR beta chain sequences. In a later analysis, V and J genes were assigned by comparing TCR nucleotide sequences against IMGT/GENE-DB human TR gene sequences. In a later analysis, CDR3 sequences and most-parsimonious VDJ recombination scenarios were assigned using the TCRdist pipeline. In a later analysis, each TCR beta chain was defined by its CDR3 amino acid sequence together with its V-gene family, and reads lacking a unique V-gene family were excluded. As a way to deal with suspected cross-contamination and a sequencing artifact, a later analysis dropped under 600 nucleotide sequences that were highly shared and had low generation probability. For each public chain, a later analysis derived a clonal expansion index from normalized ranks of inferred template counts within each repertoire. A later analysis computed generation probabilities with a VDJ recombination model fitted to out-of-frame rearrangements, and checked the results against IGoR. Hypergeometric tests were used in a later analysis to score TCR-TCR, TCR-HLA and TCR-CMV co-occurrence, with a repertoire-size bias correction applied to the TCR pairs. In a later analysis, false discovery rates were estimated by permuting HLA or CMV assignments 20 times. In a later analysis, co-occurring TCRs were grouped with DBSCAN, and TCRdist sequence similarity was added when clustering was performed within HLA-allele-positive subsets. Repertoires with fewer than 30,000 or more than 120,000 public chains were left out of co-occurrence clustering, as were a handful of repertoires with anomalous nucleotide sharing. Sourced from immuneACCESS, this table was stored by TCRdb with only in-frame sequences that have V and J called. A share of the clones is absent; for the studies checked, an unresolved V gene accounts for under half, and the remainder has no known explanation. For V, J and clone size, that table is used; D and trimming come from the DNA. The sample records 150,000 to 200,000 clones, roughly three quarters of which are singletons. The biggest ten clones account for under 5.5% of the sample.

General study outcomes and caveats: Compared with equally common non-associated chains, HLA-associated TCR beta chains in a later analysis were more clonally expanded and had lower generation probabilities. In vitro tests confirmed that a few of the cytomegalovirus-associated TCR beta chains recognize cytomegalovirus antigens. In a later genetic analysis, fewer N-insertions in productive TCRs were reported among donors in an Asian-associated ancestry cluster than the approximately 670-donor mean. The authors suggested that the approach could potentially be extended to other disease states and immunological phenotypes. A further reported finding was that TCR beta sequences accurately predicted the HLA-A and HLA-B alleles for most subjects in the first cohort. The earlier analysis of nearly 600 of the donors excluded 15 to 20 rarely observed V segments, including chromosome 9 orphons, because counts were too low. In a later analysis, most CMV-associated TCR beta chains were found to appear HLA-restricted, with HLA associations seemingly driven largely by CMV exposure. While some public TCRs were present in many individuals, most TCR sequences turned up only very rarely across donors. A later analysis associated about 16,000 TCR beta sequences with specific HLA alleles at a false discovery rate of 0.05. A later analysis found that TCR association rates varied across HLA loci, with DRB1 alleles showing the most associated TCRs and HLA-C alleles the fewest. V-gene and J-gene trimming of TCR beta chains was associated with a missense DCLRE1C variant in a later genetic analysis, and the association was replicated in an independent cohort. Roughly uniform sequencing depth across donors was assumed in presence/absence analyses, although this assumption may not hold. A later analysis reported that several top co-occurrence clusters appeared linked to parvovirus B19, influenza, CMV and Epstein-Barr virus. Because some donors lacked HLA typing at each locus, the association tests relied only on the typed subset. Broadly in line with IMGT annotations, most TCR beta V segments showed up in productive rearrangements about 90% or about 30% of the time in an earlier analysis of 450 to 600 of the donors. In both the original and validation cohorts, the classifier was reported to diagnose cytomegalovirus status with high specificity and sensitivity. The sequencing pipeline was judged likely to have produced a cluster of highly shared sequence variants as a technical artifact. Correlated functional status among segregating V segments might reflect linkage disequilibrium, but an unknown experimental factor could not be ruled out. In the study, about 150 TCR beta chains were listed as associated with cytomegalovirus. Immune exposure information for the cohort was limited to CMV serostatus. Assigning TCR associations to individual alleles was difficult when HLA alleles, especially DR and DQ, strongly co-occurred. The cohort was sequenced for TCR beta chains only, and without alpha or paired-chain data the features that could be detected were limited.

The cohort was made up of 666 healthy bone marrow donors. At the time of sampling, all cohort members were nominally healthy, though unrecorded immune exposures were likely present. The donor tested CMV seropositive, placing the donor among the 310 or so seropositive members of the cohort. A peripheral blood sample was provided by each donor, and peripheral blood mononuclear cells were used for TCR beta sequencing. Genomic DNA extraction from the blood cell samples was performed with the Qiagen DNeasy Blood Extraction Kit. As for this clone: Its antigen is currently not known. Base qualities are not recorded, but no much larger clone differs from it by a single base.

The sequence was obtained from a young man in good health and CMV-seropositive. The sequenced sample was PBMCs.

The nucleotide sequence is given as TGTGCCTGGACTCGACAGGGTTCTAACTATGGCTACACCTTC. Its amino acids are CAWTRQGSNYGYTF. The sequence joins TRBV30 to TRBJ1-2; TRBD1 matches 7 bases in the middle. In the germline V gene (reference sequence), CDR1 corresponds to GTSNPN and CDR2 to SVGIG. The germline V end is reduced by 4 bases and the J end by 0 bases; junction bases left unmatched: 5. There are 14 amino acids in the CDR3, from cysteine to phenylalanine inclusive. Only the CDR3 part of the read is kept: 42 bases, read in frame from the first base.